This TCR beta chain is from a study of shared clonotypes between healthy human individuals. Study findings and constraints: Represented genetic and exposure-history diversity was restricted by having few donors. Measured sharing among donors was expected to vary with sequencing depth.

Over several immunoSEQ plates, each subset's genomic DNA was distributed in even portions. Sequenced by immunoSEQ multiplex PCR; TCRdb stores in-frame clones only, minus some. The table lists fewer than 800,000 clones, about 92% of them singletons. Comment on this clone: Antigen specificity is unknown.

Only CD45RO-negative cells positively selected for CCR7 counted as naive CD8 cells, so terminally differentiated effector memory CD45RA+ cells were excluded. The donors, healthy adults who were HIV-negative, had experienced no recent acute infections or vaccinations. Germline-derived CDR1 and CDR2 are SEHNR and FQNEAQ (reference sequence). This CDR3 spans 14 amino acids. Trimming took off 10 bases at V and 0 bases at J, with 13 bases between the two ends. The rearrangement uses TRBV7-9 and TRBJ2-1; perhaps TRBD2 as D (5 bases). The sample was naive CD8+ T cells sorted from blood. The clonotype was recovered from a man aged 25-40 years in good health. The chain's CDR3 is CATDSADSYNEQFF. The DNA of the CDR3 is TGTGCCACCGATAGCGCCGACTCCTACAATGAGCAGTTCTTC.